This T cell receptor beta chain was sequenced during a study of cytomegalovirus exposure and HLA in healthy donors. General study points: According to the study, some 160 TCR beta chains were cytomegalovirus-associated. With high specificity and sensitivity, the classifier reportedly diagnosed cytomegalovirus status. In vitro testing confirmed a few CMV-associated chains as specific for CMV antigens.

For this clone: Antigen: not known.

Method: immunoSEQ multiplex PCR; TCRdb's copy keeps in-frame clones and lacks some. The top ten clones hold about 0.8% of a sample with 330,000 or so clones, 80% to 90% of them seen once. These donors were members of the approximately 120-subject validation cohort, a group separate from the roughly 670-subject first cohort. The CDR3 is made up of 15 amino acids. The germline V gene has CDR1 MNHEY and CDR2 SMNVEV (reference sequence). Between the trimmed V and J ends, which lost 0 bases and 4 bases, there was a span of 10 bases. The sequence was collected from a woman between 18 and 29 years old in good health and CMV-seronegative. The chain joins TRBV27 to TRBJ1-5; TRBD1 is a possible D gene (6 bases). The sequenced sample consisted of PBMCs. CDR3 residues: CASSLSTGENQPQHF. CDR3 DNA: TGTGCCAGCAGTTTATCGACAGGCGAGAATCAGCCCCAGCATTTT.